The 12 T cell receptor beta chains in this list originate from one sample, sequenced in a study of CD8+ T cells in alopecia areata. cDNA prepared by RNA extraction and subsequent reverse transcription served as the template for sequencing. TCRdb keeps only in-frame clones here, not all; method: immunoSEQ multiplex PCR. Of roughly 7,500 clones in the sample, 60% to 80% are singletons; the top ten hold over 12%. Lesional scalp punch biopsies and peripheral blood were collected from alopecia areata patients. The source material was skin, sampled at week 0. Every receptor here comes from a human donor with alopecia areata.

In its sample, this clone is hyperexpanded (1% or more). V gene TRBV2 combines with J gene TRBJ1-5; D remains unclear. The germline CDR1 and CDR2 sequences are SNHLY and FYNNEI. The CDR3 totals 13 residues. V was trimmed by 0 bases and J by 9 bases, leaving 9 bases between them. The DNA of the CDR3 is TGTGCCAGCAGTGAAGCCTTGGGTATGCCCCAGCATTTT. Translated, it gives CASSEALGMPQHF.

The chain has TRBV28 and TRBJ1-1; the match to TRBD1 covers 10 bases. The V gene's germline CDR1 is MDHEN and CDR2 SYDVKM. The CDR3 is made up of 14 amino acids. The J segment lost 7 bases and the V segment lost 2 bases, leaving 4 bases of the junction unmatched. CDR3 loop: CASSLPGQGDEAFF. CDR3 coding DNA: TGTGCCAGCAGTTTACCTGGACAGGGGGATGAAGCTTTCTTT. Combining the CDR3 with reference TRBV28 and TRBJ1-1 gives the whole variable domain DVKVTQSSRYLVKRTGEKVFLECVQDMDHENMFWYRQDPGLGLRLIYFSYDVKMKEKGDIPEGYSVSREKKERFSLILESASTNQTSMYLCASSLPGQGDEAFFGQGTRLTVV.

The chain joins TRBV4-1 to TRBJ1-2, with 9 bases identical to TRBD1. After removal of 1 base from V and 3 bases from J, the junction contained 6 bases not matched to a gene. The V gene's germline CDR1 is MGHRA and CDR2 YSYEKL. The CDR3 sequence is 16 residues long. The CDR3 here is CASSQGDRVPHYGYTF. The CDR3 region has the DNA TGCGCCAGCAGCCAAGGGGACAGGGTACCTCACTATGGCTACACCTTC.

This sequence joins TRBV19 and TRBJ2-7; maybe TRBD2 (6 bases). The V end was cut by 1 base, the J end by 9 bases, with 19 bases between. Germline CDR1 and CDR2: LNHDA and SQIVND (reference sequence). The CDR3 totals 15 residues. The CDR3 spells CASSIGGTGLPLQYF. The CDR3 DNA follows: TGTGCCAGTAGTATAGGGGGCACAGGACTACCGTTGCAGTACTTC.

This chain connects TRBV27 to TRBJ1-2; D may be TRBD1 (6 bases). Trimming cost V 8 bases and J 7 bases, with 17 bases left between them. CDR3 length: 13 residues. CDR1 MNHEY and CDR2 SMNVEV come from the germline V gene (reference sequence). The CDR3 DNA reads as TGTGCCAGCTCATTTGTACAGGGAAGTGGCTACACCTTC. It is translated as CASSFVQGSGYTF.

This chain connects TRBV12-5 to TRBJ1-1, with D perhaps matching TRBD1 (6 bases). In germline, CDR1 is LGHNT, CDR2 FRNRAP. This CDR3 region has 13 residues. The V gene lost 2 bases and the J gene lost 11 bases, with 15 bases spanning the gap. DNA for the CDR3: TGTGCTAGTGGTTTGCTCCCACAGGGATCGGCTTTCTTT. Its protein product is CASGLLPQGSAFF.

This sequence joins TRBV10-1 and TRBJ2-7, with 10 positions matching TRBD1. Losses at the gene ends were 9 bases for V and 2 bases for J; bases not matched to a gene: 4. The CDR3 loop spans 13 amino acids. CDR1 is WNHNN, CDR2 SYGVQD, per germline (reference sequence). CDR3 region: CASKGQGTYEQYF. CDR3 nucleotides: TGCGCCAGTAAGGGACAGGGGACCTACGAGCAGTACTTC.

The chain carries TRBV13 and TRBJ1-1; 8 nucleotides agree with TRBD1. After removal of 2 bases from V and 3 bases from J, the junction contained 8 bases not matched to a gene. The CDR3 sequence is 16 residues long. The germline gives CDR1 PRHDT, CDR2 FYEKMQ (reference sequence). CDR3 nucleotide sequence: TGTGCCAGCAGCTTACGGACAGGGACCTTGGACACTGAAGCTTTCTTT. Amino acids: CASSLRTGTLDTEAFF. The entire variable domain, with the rest obtained from reference TRBV13 and TRBJ1-1, is as follows: AAGVIQSPRHLIKEKRETATLKCYPIPRHDTVYWYQQGPGQDPQFLISFYEKMQSDKGSIPDRFSAQQFSDYHSELNMSSLELGDSALYFCASSLRTGTLDTEAFFGQGTRLTVV.

V gene TRBV14 combines with J gene TRBJ2-4, with D possibly TRBD2 on 6 matching bases. From germline, CDR1 is SGHDN and CDR2 FVKESK. Trimming pared 0 bases from V and 1 base from J, leaving 22 bases between. The CDR3 sequence is 20 residues long. CDR3 DNA sequence: TGTGCCAGCAGCCAAGATTGGTGGCAGGAAGGAGGGGTTGCCAAAAACATTCAGTACTTC. This encodes CASSQDWWQEGGVAKNIQYF.

The chain joins TRBV2 to TRBJ2-2; 9 bases are a match to TRBD2. V trimming: 9 bases; J trimming: 4 bases; junction bases outside the gene matches: 6. Germline values: CDR1 SNHLY, CDR2 FYNNEI. There are 14 residues in the CDR3. The DNA for the CDR3 is TGTGCCAGTACGCGGGGGGGCCTCACCGGGGAGCTGTTTTTT. Amino acid sequence: CASTRGGLTGELFF.

The V and J genes are TRBV6-1 and TRBJ1-1; the D gene is possibly TRBD1 (6 bases). Germline V gene lookup returns CDR1 MNHNS and CDR2 SASEGT. The CDR3 contains 12 residues. The germline V and J ends were trimmed by 7 bases and 10 bases, with 16 bases remaining between them. The DNA for the CDR3 is TGTGCCAGCACCCCAAGTGGACAGCTAGCTTTCTTT. Its protein product is CASTPSGQLAFF.

The chain uses TRBV7-2 and TRBJ2-3; 8 nucleotides line up with TRBD2. The CDR3 covers 15 residues. V lost 0 bases to trimming and J lost 1 base; unmatched junction nucleotides: 0. Germline V gene data show CDR1 as SGHTA and CDR2 as FQGNSA. CDR3 residues: CASSLASGGTDTQYF. The CDR3 region has the DNA TGTGCCAGCAGCTTAGCTAGCGGGGGCACAGATACGCAGTATTTT.